A single TCR beta chain is shown here with its context. Its antigen is as yet unknown. The germline gene is not matched at one end of the junction; a read error may be the cause. TCRdb itself ran the 5' RACE reads through MiXCR, one entry per CDR3 protein. The sample shows 400,000 to 550,000 distinct CDR3 sequences, around a quarter of them seen only once. These data belong to a study of T-cell memory formation after mild COVID-19. Germline CDR1 is SEHNR and CDR2 is FQNEAQ (reference sequence). The CDR3 runs 15 residues. Findings of the study overall: Some clones that responded were present in memory (sampled pre-infection), which suggests cross-reactive memory joined.

The receptor was isolated from an adult woman who had mild COVID-19 (a few samples of this study predate the infection). Cell type and time point are not known. The chain recombines TRBV7-9 with TRBJ2-1; the D gene is possibly TRBD1 (6 bases). Sequences were obtained from PBMCs or a T cell subset sorted from them (not recorded which). CDR3 DNA sequence: TGTGCCAGCAGCTCATCCGGGACACCCTACAATGAGCAGTTATTC. Protein sequence: CASSSSGTPYNEQLF.